Reported below is one T cell receptor (beta chain). The source of the sample is a study of patients and donors after allogeneic stem cell transplantation. The CDR3 is made up of 15 amino acids. Losses at the gene ends were 3 bases for V and 9 bases for J; bases not matched to a gene: 8. Germline V gene lookup returns CDR1 SGHTA and CDR2 FQGTGA. TCRdb redid the calling of the RT-PCR reads with MiXCR, one entry per CDR3 protein. The sample holds 200,000 to 250,000 distinct CDR3 sequences, over 30% seen once. The V gene is TRBV7-3, the J gene TRBJ2-6, with 7 bases matching TRBD1. The TCR comes from a human donor who was either an allogeneic HSCT recipient or a stem cell or donor lymphocyte infusion donor (not recorded which). It is not recorded whose cells these are; they may come from a transplant donor. Sequences were obtained from blood, either unsorted or a sorted T cell fraction (not recorded which). Written as DNA, the CDR3 is TGTGCCAGCAGCTTTACCGGGACAGAGGGCAACGTCCTGACTTTC. Protein product: CASSFTGTEGNVLTF.